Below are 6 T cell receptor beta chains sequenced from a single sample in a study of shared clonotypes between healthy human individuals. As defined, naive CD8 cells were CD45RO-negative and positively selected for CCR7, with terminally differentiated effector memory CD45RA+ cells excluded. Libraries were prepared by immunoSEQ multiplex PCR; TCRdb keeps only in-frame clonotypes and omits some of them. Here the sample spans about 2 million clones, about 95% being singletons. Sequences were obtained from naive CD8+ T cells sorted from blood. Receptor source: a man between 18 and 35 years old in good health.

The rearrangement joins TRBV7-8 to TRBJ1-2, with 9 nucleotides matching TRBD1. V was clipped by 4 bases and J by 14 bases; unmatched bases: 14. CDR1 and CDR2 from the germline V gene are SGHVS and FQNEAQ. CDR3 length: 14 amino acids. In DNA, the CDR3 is TGTGCCAGCAGCTCCATGCTACCGGGACAGGGAGTAACCTTC. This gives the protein CASSSMLPGQGVTF.

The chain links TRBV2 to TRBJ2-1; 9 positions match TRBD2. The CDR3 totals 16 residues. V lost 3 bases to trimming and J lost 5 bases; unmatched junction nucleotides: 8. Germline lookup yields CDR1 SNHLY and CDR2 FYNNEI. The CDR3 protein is CASSDLHSSGDNEQFF. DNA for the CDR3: TGTGCCAGCAGTGATCTCCACTCTAGCGGGGACAATGAGCAGTTCTTC.

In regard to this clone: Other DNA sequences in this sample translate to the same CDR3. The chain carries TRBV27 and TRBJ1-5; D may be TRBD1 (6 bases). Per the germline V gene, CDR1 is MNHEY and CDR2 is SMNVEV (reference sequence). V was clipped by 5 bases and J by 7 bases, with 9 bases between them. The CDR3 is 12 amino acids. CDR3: CASSLRGQPQHF. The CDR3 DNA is TGTGCCAGCAGTCTGAGGGGGCAGCCCCAGCATTTT.

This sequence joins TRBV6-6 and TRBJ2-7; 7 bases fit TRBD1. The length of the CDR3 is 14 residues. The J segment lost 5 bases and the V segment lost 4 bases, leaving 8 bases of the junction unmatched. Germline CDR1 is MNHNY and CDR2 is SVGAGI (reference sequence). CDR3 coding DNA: TGTGCCAGCAGTTCCGGACAGGCGCACGACGAGCAGTACTTC. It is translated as CASSSGQAHDEQYF.

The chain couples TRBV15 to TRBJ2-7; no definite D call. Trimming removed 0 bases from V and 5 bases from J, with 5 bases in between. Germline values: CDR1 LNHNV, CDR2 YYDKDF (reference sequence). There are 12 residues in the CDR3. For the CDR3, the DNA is TGTGCCACCAGCAGAGATCTGGACGAGCAGTACTTC. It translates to CATSRDLDEQYF.

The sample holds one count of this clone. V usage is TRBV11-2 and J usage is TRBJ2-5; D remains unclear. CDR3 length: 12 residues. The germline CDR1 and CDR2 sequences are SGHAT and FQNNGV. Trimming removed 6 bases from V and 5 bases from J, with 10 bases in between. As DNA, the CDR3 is TGTGCCAGCAGTTATACTCGGGAGACCCAGTACTTC. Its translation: CASSYTRETQYF.